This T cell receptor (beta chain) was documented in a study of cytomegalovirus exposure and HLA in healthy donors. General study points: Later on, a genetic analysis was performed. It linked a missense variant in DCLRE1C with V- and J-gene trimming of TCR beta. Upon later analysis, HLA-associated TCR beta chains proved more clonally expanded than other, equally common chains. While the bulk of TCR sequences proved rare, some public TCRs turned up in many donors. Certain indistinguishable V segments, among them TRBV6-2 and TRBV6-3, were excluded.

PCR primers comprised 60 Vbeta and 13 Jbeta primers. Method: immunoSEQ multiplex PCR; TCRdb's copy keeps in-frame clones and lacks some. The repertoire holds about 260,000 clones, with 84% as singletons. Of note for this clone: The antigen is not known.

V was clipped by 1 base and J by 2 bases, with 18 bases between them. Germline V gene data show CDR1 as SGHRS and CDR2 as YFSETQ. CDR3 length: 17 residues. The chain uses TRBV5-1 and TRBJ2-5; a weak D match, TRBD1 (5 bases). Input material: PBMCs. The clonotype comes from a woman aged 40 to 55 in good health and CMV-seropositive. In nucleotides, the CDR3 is TGCGCCAGCAGCTTGCGTCTGAGGAAGGGGTCACAAGAGACCCAGTACTTC. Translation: CASSLRLRKGSQETQYF.